Described below is a single T cell receptor beta chain sequence and its context. Its specificity is not known. Other DNA sequences within the sample encode an identical CDR3. The repertoire was sequenced with immunoSEQ multiplex PCR; TCRdb's copy has only in-frame clones and lacks some. The sample comprises roughly 2.2 million clones, 80% to 95% of which are singletons, and about 0.41% rests with the top ten. The data were obtained in a study of shared clonotypes between healthy human individuals. Per the germline V gene, CDR1 is SGHTA and CDR2 is FQGNSA. CDR3 length: 12 residues. V dropped 3 bases and J dropped 0 bases, with 0 bases sitting between them. Study-wide findings and caveats: Naive subsets usually exceeded memory subsets in estimated richness.

Sequenced: naive CD4+ T cells from PBMCs. Subset given: CD45RA+ positively selected. This chain links TRBV7-2 with TRBJ2-1; D uncertain. The receptor comes from a man between 18 and 29 years old in good health. Some clones in this sample may be carry-over from other donors' samples. CDR3 amino acids: CASSFSYNEQFF. The CDR3 DNA is TGTGCCAGCAGCTTCTCCTACAATGAGCAGTTCTTC.